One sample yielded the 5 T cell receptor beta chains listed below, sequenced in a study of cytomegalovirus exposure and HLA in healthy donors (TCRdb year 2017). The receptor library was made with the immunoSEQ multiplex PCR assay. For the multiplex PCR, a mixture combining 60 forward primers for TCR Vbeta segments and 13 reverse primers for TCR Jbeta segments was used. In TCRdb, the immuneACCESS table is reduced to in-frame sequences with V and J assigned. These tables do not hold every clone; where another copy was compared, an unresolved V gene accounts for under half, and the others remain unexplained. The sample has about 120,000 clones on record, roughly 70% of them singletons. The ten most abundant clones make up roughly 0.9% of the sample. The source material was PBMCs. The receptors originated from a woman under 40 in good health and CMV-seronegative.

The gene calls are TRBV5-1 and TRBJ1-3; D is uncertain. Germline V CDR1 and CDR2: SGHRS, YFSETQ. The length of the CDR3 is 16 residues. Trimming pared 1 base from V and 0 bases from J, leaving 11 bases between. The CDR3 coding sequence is TGCGCCAGCAGCTTGAATATTCGGTCCTCTGGAAACACCATATATTTT. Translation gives CASSLNIRSSGNTIYF.

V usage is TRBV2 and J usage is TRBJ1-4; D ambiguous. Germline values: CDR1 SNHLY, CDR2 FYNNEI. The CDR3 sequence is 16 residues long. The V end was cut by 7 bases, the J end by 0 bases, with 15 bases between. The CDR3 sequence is CASKRTATATNEKLFF. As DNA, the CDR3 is TGTGCCAGCAAACGAACAGCTACAGCAACTAATGAAAAACTGTTTTTT.

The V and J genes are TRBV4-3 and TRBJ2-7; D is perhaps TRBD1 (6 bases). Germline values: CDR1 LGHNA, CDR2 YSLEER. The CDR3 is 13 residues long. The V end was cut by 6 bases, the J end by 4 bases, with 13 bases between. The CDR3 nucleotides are TGCGCCAGCAGTCAATTCACAGGGTACGAGCAGTACTTC. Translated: CASSQFTGYEQYF.

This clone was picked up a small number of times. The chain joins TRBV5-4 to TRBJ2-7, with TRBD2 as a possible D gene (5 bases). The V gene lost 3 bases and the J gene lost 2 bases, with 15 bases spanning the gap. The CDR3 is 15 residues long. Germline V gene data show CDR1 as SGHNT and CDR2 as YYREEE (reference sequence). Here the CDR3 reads CASSWGSGNTYEQYF. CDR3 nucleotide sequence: TGTGCCAGCAGCTGGGGATCCGGGAATACCTACGAGCAGTACTTC.

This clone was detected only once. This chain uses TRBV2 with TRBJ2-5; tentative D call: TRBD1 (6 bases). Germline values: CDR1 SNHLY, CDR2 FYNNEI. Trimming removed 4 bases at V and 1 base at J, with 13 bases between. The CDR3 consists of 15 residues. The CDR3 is CASSVGRGTQETQYF. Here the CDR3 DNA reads TGTGCCAGCAGTGTCGGCAGGGGCACCCAAGAGACCCAGTACTTC.